A single sample is the source of the 15 T cell receptor beta chains below, sequenced in a study of T cells in tuberculosis. Some clones are missing from TCRdb's copy, which holds only in-frame ones; the method was immunoSEQ multiplex PCR. The sample gives 30,000 or so clones, about 95% of which show up once; roughly 2.5% is in the top ten. The source material was PBMCs. These receptors all come from a donor under 30 with latent tuberculosis or without tuberculosis infection.

J is TRBJ1-1 and V is TRBV5-4, with a weak D call TRBD1 (5 bases). V lost 4 bases and J lost 2, with 18 bases in between. Germline loops: CDR1 SGHNT, CDR2 YYREEE (reference sequence). The CDR3 consists of 16 residues. In DNA form, the CDR3 reads TGTGCCAGCAGCCTAGGGGCGCCGGGCCTCAACACTGAAGCTTTCTTT. It specifies CASSLGAPGLNTEAFF.

The V and J genes are TRBV4-1 and TRBJ2-4; D is perhaps TRBD2 (6 bases). The germline gives CDR1 MGHRA, CDR2 YSYEKL. The CDR3 length is 16 residues. The V and J ends lost 3 bases and 0 bases respectively, with 12 bases between them. The CDR3 coding sequence is TGCGCCAGCAGCCAGGGACTGAATCTAGCCAAAAACATTCAGTACTTC. Its protein product is CASSQGLNLAKNIQYF.

The V and J genes are TRBV7-3 and TRBJ2-1, with D unclear. CDR3 length equals 12 residues. The V end lost 4 bases, the J end lost 8 bases, and 9 bases lay between the germline ends. Germline V gives CDR1 SGHTA, CDR2 FQGTGA. The CDR3 nucleotides are TGTGCCAGCAGCTCCCAGAGGCATGAGCAGTTCTTC. This codes for CASSSQRHEQFF. Filled out from reference TRBV7-3 and TRBJ2-1, the complete variable domain reads GAGVSQTPSNKVTEKGKYVELRCDPISGHTALYWYRQSLGQGPEFLIYFQGTGAADDSGLPNDRFFAVRPEGSVSTLKIQRTERGDSAVYLCASSSQRHEQFFGPGTRLTVL.

The CDR3 region has the DNA TGTGCCAGTAGTCCTCACCCTGGGACTAGCGGGAGGAATGAGCAGTTCTTC. Its protein product is CASSPHPGTSGRNEQFF. This chain joins TRBV19 and TRBJ2-1, with 15 bases lining up with TRBD2. With 5 bases clipped from V and 7 bases from J, the junction kept 9 bases outside the gene matches. Germline V CDR1 and CDR2: LNHDA, SQIVND (reference sequence). The CDR3 is 17 residues long. The entire variable domain, with the rest obtained from reference TRBV19 and TRBJ2-1, is as follows: DGGITQSPKYLFRKEGQNVTLSCEQNLNHDAMYWYRQDPGQGLRLIYYSQIVNDFQKGDIAEGYSVSREKKESFPLTVTSAQKNPTAFYLCASSPHPGTSGRNEQFFGPGTRLTVL.

The chain combines TRBV27 with TRBJ1-1; tentative D call: TRBD1 (5 bases). Germline V gene lookup returns CDR1 MNHEY and CDR2 SMNVEV (reference sequence). V was cut by 1 base and J by 1 base, with 7 bases left in between. The length of the CDR3 is 14 residues. CDR3 in DNA: TGTGCCAGCAGTTTATTTGGGGCGAACACTGAAGCTTTCTTT. Translating gives CASSLFGANTEAFF.

The V gene is TRBV5-1, the J gene TRBJ1-1; 8 bases are shared with TRBD1. In germline, CDR1 is SGHRS, CDR2 YFSETQ. This CDR3 is built from 16 residues. Trimming cost V 1 base and J 5 bases; bases outside gene matches: 10. The CDR3 region has the DNA TGCGCCAGCAGCTTGTCCCTACAGGGGGTTGGAACTGAAGCTTTCTTT. Translating it yields CASSLSLQGVGTEAFF.

The rearrangement joins TRBV7-2 to TRBJ2-1; D may be TRBD1 (6 bases). This CDR3 comprises 11 residues. Trimming took off 5 bases at V and 13 bases at J, with 12 bases between the two ends. Germline assignment: CDR1 SGHTA and CDR2 FQGNSA. The CDR3 here is CASSPRTVQFF. The CDR3 DNA follows: TGTGCCAGCAGCCCGAGGACAGTCCAGTTCTTC.

This clone was observed once. The chain uses TRBV5-1 and TRBJ2-7, with D perhaps matching TRBD1 (5 bases). This CDR3 spans 14 amino acids. CDR1 and CDR2 (germline): SGHRS, YFSETQ. V lost 1 base to trimming and J lost 3 bases, with 11 bases between them. The CDR3 loop reads CASSLLDRFYEQYF. In DNA form, the CDR3 reads TGCGCCAGCAGCTTGCTAGACAGATTCTACGAGCAGTACTTC.

The chain is built from TRBV7-2 and TRBJ2-1; D may be TRBD2 (6 bases). The germline CDR1 and CDR2 sequences are SGHTA and FQGNSA. Deletions cut 4 bases from V and 0 bases from J, with 22 bases between. This CDR3 has 19 residues. For the CDR3, the DNA is TGTGCCAGCAGCTCCCCACCGGCTCTAGCGTATCGCTCCTACAATGAGCAGTTCTTC. This gives the protein CASSSPPALAYRSYNEQFF.

The genes are TRBV7-9 and TRBJ2-2, with D perhaps matching TRBD2 (5 bases). Trimming stripped 5 bases from V and 7 bases from J, with 20 bases between. The germline V gene has CDR1 SEHNR and CDR2 FQNEAQ (reference sequence). This CDR3 region has 16 residues. The CDR3 DNA follows: TGTGCCAGCAGCCCCGGTACCGGGGTATCGTTCGGGGAGCTGTTTTTT. This gives the protein CASSPGTGVSFGELFF.

V gene TRBV7-8 combines with J gene TRBJ1-2, with 10 nucleotides matching TRBD1. The germline V gene encodes CDR1 SGHVS and CDR2 FQNEAQ. The CDR3 is 14 amino acids. The J segment lost 6 bases and the V segment lost 0 bases, leaving 1 base of the junction unmatched. The CDR3 here is CASSLAGQGDGYTF. CDR3 bases: TGTGCCAGCAGCTTAGCAGGACAGGGGGATGGCTACACCTTC.

The chain is built from TRBV30 and TRBJ2-5; D is uncertain. The germline V and J ends were trimmed by 5 bases and 5 bases, with 15 bases remaining between them. CDR1 and CDR2 (germline): GTSNPN, SVGIG (reference sequence). The CDR3 is 13 amino acids. This CDR3 is CAWGSSYGETQYF. The CDR3 region has the DNA TGTGCCTGGGGCTCCTCATACGGGGAGACCCAGTACTTC.

The gene calls are TRBV18 and TRBJ2-2; 8 nucleotides match TRBD2. This CDR3 has 11 amino acids. V shed 8 bases, J shed 10 bases, and the junction held 3 bases outside the gene matches. The V gene's germline CDR1 is KGHSH and CDR2 LQKENI. The CDR3 DNA follows: TGTGCCAGCCGGGGGGGAGCGGAGCTGTTTTTT. Protein: CASRGGAELFF. Supplemented by reference TRBV18 and TRBJ2-2, the full variable domain reads NAGVMQNPRHLVRRRGQEARLRCSPMKGHSHVYWYRQLPEEGLKFMVYLQKENIIDESGMPKERFSAEFPKEGPSILRIQQVVRGDSAAYFCASRGGAELFFGEGSRLTVL.

V usage is TRBV6-5 and J usage is TRBJ1-5, with D maybe TRBD1 (6 bases). The CDR3 is made up of 15 amino acids. The V and J ends lost 0 bases and 3 bases respectively, with 9 bases between them. CDR1 MNHEY and CDR2 SVGAGI come from the germline V gene. As DNA, the CDR3 is TGTGCCAGCAGTTACTCAGGGGACAACAATCAGCCCCAGCATTTT. This translates into CASSYSGDNNQPQHF.

The V and J genes are TRBV7-2 and TRBJ2-3; D may be TRBD2 (6 bases). Germline V gene sequence: CDR1 SGHTA, CDR2 FQGNSA. This CDR3 is 15 amino acids long. V lost 2 bases and J lost 9, with 18 bases in between. CDR3 protein: CASSLTREDPETQYF. The CDR3 nucleotides read TGTGCCAGCAGCTTAACCAGGGAGGATCCCGAAACGCAGTATTTT.